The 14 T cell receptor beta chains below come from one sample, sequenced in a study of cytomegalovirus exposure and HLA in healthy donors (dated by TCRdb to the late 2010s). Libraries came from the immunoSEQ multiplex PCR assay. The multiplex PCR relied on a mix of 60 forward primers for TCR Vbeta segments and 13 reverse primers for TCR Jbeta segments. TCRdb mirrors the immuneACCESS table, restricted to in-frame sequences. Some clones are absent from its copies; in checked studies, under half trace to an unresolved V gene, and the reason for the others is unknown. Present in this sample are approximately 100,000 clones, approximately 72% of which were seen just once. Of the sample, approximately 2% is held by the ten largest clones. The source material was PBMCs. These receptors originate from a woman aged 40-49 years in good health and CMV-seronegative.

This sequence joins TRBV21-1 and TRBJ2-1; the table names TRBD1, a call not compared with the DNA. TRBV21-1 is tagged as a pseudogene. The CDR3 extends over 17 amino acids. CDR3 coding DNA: TGTGCCAGCAGCAAATCCCTGGGGACAGGATACTACAATGAGCAGTTCTTC. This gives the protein CASSKSLGTGYYNEQFF.

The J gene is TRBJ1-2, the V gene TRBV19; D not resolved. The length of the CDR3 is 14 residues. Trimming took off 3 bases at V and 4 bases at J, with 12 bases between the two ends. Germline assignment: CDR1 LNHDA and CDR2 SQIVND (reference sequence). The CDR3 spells CASSISVTSYGYTF. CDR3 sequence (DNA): TGTGCCAGTAGTATTAGCGTAACCTCCTATGGCTACACCTTC.

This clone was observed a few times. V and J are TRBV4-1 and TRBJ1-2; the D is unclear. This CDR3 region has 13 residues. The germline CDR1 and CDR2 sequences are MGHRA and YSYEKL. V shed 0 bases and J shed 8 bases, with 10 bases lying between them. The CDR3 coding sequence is TGCGCCAGCAGCCAAGATCAGGTGGCCGGCTACACCTTC. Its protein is CASSQDQVAGYTF.

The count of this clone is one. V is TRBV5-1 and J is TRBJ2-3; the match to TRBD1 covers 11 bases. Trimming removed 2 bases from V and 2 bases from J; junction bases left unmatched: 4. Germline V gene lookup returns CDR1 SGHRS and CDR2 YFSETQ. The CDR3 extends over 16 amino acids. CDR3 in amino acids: CASSFGQGASTDTQYF. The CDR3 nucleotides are TGCGCCAGCAGCTTCGGACAGGGGGCTTCCACAGATACGCAGTATTTT.

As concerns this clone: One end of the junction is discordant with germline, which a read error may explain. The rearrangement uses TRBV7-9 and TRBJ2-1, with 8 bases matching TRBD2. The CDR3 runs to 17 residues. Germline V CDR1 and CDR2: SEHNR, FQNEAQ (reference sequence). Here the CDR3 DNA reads TGTTCCAGCAGCTCAGCCATAGCGGGGAGCCTATACAATGAGCAGTTCTTC. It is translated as CSSSSAIAGSLYNEQFF.

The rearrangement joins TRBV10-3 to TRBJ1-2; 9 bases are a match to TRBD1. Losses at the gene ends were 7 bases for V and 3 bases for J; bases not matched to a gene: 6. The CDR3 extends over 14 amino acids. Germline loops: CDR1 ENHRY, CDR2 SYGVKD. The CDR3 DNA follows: TGTGCCATCACCCGACAGGGGGTTGACTATGGCTACACCTTC. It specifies CAITRQGVDYGYTF.

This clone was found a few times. CDR3 in amino acids: CASSSKPIVHEQYF. In DNA, the CDR3 is TGTGCCAGCAGCTCTAAACCGATAGTCCACGAGCAGTACTTC. V usage is TRBV11-2 and J usage is TRBJ2-5; D is undetermined. The J call is in doubt because the DNA end fits TRBJ2-7 better. This CDR3 comprises 14 residues. The germline V gene encodes CDR1 SGHAT and CDR2 FQNNGV.

The CDR3 nucleotides read TGTGCCATCAGGCGAACCCGGGACAGTGGGTACGAGCAGTACTTC. This sequence encodes CAIRRTRDSGYEQYF. The rearrangement joins TRBV10-3 to TRBJ2-5; TRBD1 matches 7 bases. The assigned J gene may be wrong: the sequence end matches TRBJ2-7 better. Germline-derived CDR1 and CDR2 are ENHRY and SYGVKD. This CDR3 is built from 15 residues.

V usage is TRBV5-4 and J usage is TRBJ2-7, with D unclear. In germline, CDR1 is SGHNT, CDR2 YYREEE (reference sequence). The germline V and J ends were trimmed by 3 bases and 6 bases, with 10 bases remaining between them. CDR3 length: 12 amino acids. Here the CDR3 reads CASSSRSGEQYF. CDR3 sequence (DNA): TGTGCCAGCAGCTCTAGATCGGGCGAGCAGTACTTC.

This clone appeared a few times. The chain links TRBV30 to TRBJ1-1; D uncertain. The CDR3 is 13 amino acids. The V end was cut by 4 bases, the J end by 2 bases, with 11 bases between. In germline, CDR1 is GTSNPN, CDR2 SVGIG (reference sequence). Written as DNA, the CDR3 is TGTGCCTGGAACGCTGGAGTAAACACTGAAGCTTTCTTT. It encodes CAWNAGVNTEAFF.

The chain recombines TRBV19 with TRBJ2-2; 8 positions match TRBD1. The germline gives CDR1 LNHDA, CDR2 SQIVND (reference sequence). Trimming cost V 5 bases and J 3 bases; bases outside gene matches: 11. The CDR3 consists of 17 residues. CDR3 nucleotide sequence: TGTGCCAGTAGTTCCGGACAGGGAAAAGGAGACACCGGGGAGCTGTTTTTT. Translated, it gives CASSSGQGKGDTGELFF.

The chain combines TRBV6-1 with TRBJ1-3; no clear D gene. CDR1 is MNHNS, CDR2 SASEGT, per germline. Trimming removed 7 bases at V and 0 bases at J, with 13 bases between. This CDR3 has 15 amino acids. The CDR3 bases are TGTGCCAGCACCCCTCGCCGCGACTCTGGAAACACCATATATTTT. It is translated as CASTPRRDSGNTIYF.

CDR3 in amino acids: CASRVGLAGEETQYF. CDR3 nucleotides: TGTGCCAGCAGGGTCGGACTAGCGGGAGAAGAGACCCAGTACTTC. The rearrangement uses TRBV6-5 and TRBJ2-5; 13 nucleotides align to TRBD2. The CDR3 loop spans 15 amino acids. Germline CDR1 and CDR2: MNHEY and SVGAGI. After removal of 6 bases from V and 3 bases from J, the junction contained 4 bases not matched to a gene.

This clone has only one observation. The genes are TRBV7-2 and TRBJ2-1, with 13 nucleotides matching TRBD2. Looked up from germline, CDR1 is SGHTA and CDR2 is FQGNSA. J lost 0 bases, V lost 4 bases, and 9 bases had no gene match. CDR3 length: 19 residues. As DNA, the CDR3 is TGTGCCAGCAGCTCTCCGGGACTAGCGGGGATACCCTCCTACAATGAGCAGTTCTTC. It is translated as CASSSPGLAGIPSYNEQFF.